Below are 30 T cell receptor beta chains sequenced from a single sample in a study of blood T cell repertoires in COVID-19. The protocol was immunoSEQ multiplex PCR, while the TCRdb copy is restricted to in-frame clones and leaves out a portion. Counted here are about 9,000 clones, just over 85% occurring once; the ten biggest clones make up 7% to 10%. The sequencing sample was made of peripheral blood. All receptors derive from a human donor in a cohort sampled during active COVID-19.

The chain uses TRBV28 and TRBJ2-7; 10 nucleotides align to TRBD1. J gave up 4 bases and V 4 bases, and 4 bases lay outside the gene matches. This CDR3 contains 14 residues. In germline, CDR1 is MDHEN, CDR2 SYDVKM. The CDR3, as DNA: TGTGCCAGCAGTTACGGGACAGGGGTTTACGAGCAGTACTTC. This encodes CASSYGTGVYEQYF.

The V and J genes are TRBV5-1 and TRBJ2-7, with D perhaps matching TRBD2 (5 bases). This CDR3 is built from 15 residues. The V gene's germline CDR1 is SGHRS and CDR2 YFSETQ. Trimming cost V 4 bases and J 5 bases, with 19 bases left between them. The CDR3, as DNA: TGCGCCAGCAGCGAGCTTCGAGGGTCCGAGGACGAGCAGTACTTC. Residues: CASSELRGSEDEQYF. Together with reference TRBV5-1 and TRBJ2-7, the CDR3 gives the full variable domain: KAGVTQTPRYLIKTRGQQVTLSCSPISGHRSVSWYQQTPGQGLQFLFEYFSETQRNKGNFPGRFSGRQFSNSRSEMNVSTLELGDSALYLCASSELRGSEDEQYFGPGTRLTVT.

The V and J genes are TRBV6-5 and TRBJ1-1; no clear D. This CDR3 is built from 14 residues. CDR1 and CDR2 from the germline V gene are MNHEY and SVGAGI. Trimming pared 6 bases from V and 2 bases from J, leaving 13 bases between. The CDR3 sequence is CASSERQVNTEAFF. In nucleotides, the CDR3 is TGTGCCAGCAGCGAGCGGCAGGTAAACACTGAAGCTTTCTTT.

The rearrangement joins TRBV28 to TRBJ1-1; D may be TRBD1 (5 bases). The CDR3 runs 13 residues. V gave up 6 bases and J gave up 0 bases, with 8 bases separating them. In germline, CDR1 is MDHEN, CDR2 SYDVKM. The CDR3 nucleotides read TGTGCCAGCAGCGCGGGACTGAACACTGAAGCTTTCTTT. Its translation: CASSAGLNTEAFF.

In nucleotides, the CDR3 is TGTGCCAGCAGCTGGCAGGGGGCTCTGAACACCATATATTTT. Translated: CASSWQGALNTIYF. The rearrangement joins TRBV3-1 (or the pseudogene TRBV3-2) to TRBJ1-3; 8 bases fit TRBD1. With 5 bases clipped from V and 7 bases from J, the junction kept 7 bases outside the gene matches. CDR1 is LGHDT and CDR2 is YNNKEL in the germline V gene (reference sequence). The CDR3 contains 14 residues.

V usage is TRBV9 and J usage is TRBJ1-1, with a possible D match to TRBD1 (6 bases). Trimming shortened V by 3 bases and J by 3 bases, and 15 bases separated the two germline ends. Per the germline V gene, CDR1 is SGDLS and CDR2 is YYNGEE. The CDR3 loop spans 15 amino acids. CDR3 residues: CASSADSVGYTEAFF. The CDR3 DNA sequence: TGTGCCAGCAGCGCGGACAGCGTAGGTTACACTGAAGCTTTCTTT.

The chain combines TRBV13 with TRBJ1-4; D is undetermined. V lost 7 bases and J lost 2, with 14 bases in between. From germline, CDR1 is PRHDT and CDR2 FYEKMQ (reference sequence). The CDR3 totals 15 residues. Here the CDR3 DNA reads TGTGCCAGCACCTTTAGAGGGCCGACTAATGAAAAACTGTTTTTT. Translated: CASTFRGPTNEKLFF.

Only one count was recorded for this clone. The rearrangement joins TRBV19 to TRBJ1-1; 7 positions agree with TRBD1. V dropped 6 bases and J dropped 7; count of bases not matched to a gene: 8. CDR1 is LNHDA, CDR2 SQIVND, per germline (reference sequence). CDR3 size: 13 residues. The CDR3 region is CASRDYRGGEAFF. DNA for the CDR3: TGTGCCAGTAGGGATTACAGGGGCGGTGAAGCTTTCTTT.

V usage is TRBV12-3 or TRBV12-4 and J usage is TRBJ1-1; TRBD1 agrees at 7 bases. The CDR3 runs 12 residues. V gave up 3 bases and J gave up 6 bases; unmatched junction bases: 1. The CDR3 region is CASSLGTAEAFF. DNA for the CDR3: TGTGCCAGCAGTTTGGGGACAGCTGAAGCTTTCTTT.

In regard to this clone: The sample holds other DNA sequences that translate to the same CDR3. This chain uses TRBV15 with TRBJ2-7; maybe TRBD2 (6 bases). The V gene's germline CDR1 is LNHNV and CDR2 YYDKDF (reference sequence). The CDR3 length is 13 residues. V was pared by 1 base and J by 4 bases, with 8 bases between. CDR3 nucleotides: TGTGCCACCAGCAGAGGCGGGAATTACGAGCAGTACTTC. Encoded protein: CATSRGGNYEQYF.

This chain uses TRBV28 with TRBJ2-7; 12 bases map to TRBD2. Trimming removed 3 bases from V and 1 base from J; junction bases left unmatched: 4. The CDR3 contains 16 residues. Germline CDR1 is MDHEN and CDR2 is SYDVKM. This CDR3 reads CASSFRTSGMSYEQYF. The CDR3 nucleotides are TGTGCCAGCAGTTTTAGGACTAGCGGGATGTCCTACGAGCAGTACTTC.

The V gene is TRBV28, the J gene TRBJ1-1; D is undetermined. The CDR3 spans 14 residues. The V and J ends lost 2 bases and 2 bases respectively, with 9 bases between them. CDR1 MDHEN and CDR2 SYDVKM come from the germline V gene. CDR3 region: CASSLVGSNTEAFF. DNA for the CDR3: TGTGCCAGCAGTTTAGTGGGCTCAAACACTGAAGCTTTCTTT.

This chain uses TRBV2 with TRBJ1-5, with D possibly being TRBD1 (5 bases). Germline V gene lookup returns CDR1 SNHLY and CDR2 FYNNEI. V dropped 5 bases and J dropped 4 bases, with 9 bases sitting between them. CDR3 length: 13 amino acids. The CDR3, as DNA: TGTGCCAGCAGTTGGACACTGAATCAGCCCCAGCATTTT. It encodes CASSWTLNQPQHF.

This chain uses TRBV18 with TRBJ1-4; unclear D gene. The CDR3 length is 16 residues. V was trimmed by 6 bases and J by 0 bases, leaving 14 bases between them. The germline CDR1 and CDR2 sequences are KGHSH and LQKENI. CDR3 sequence: CASSQDYSATNEKLFF. DNA of the CDR3: TGTGCCAGCTCCCAAGACTACAGTGCAACTAATGAAAAACTGTTTTTT.

The DNA for the CDR3 is TGTGCCAGCAGATTAGCTACAGGGGGGTCTACAGATACGCAGTATTTT. This translates into CASRLATGGSTDTQYF. The rearrangement links TRBV5-6 to TRBJ2-3, with 8 bases aligning to TRBD1. J gave up 3 bases and V 5 bases, and 11 bases lay outside the gene matches. The CDR3 loop spans 16 amino acids. Looked up from germline, CDR1 is SGHDT and CDR2 is YYEEEE.

This rearrangement joins TRBV19 to TRBJ2-5; unclear D gene. CDR3 length: 15 amino acids. Germline values: CDR1 LNHDA, CDR2 SQIVND (reference sequence). The ends were cut back, 4 bases at V and 3 bases at J, with 15 bases in the middle. The CDR3 protein is CASSSHGEPKETQYF. DNA for the CDR3: TGTGCCAGTAGTAGCCACGGAGAACCCAAAGAGACCCAGTACTTC.

This sequence joins TRBV5-8 and TRBJ1-4, with TRBD1 matching over 11 bases. This CDR3 is 17 amino acids long. Germline V gives CDR1 SGHTS, CDR2 YDEGEE. J lost 10 bases, V lost 4 bases, and 15 bases had no gene match. This CDR3 is CASSRGLGTGGSGKLFF. CDR3 bases: TGTGCCAGCAGCAGGGGCTTGGGGACAGGGGGGTCTGGAAAACTGTTTTTT.

The gene calls are TRBV5-1 and TRBJ2-5; TRBD2 agrees at 8 bases. The CDR3 runs 16 residues. Per the germline V gene, CDR1 is SGHRS and CDR2 is YFSETQ. The V and J ends lost 0 bases and 3 bases, in that order; junction bases with no gene match: 7. CDR3 region: CASSLVRDGGEETQYF. The DNA for the CDR3 is TGCGCCAGCAGCTTGGTACGAGACGGGGGGGAAGAGACCCAGTACTTC.

This chain uses TRBV28 with TRBJ2-7; D is perhaps TRBD2 (7 bases). The CDR3 extends over 12 amino acids. Germline V gives CDR1 MDHEN, CDR2 SYDVKM. The V end was cut by 7 bases, the J end by 5 bases, with 12 bases between. CDR3 nucleotides: TGTGCCAGCACGGGGGGCGTCAACGAGCAGTACTTC. Translated: CASTGGVNEQYF. The full variable domain, with the rest looked up from reference TRBV28 and TRBJ2-7, is DVKVTQSSRYLVKRTGEKVFLECVQDMDHENMFWYRQDPGLGLRLIYFSYDVKMKEKGDIPEGYSVSREKKERFSLILESASTNQTSMYLCASTGGVNEQYFGPGTRLTVT.

V usage is TRBV27 and J usage is TRBJ2-7, with 11 bases fitting TRBD1. CDR1 and CDR2 from the germline V gene are MNHEY and SMNVEV (reference sequence). Trimming removed 5 bases from V and 4 bases from J; junction bases left unmatched: 13. CDR3 size: 17 residues. Here the CDR3 reads CASSPSLGTGGSYEQYF. The DNA of the CDR3 is TGTGCCAGCAGTCCATCCCTCGGGACAGGGGGTTCTTACGAGCAGTACTTC.

The chain has TRBV27 and TRBJ2-7, with 7 bases identical to TRBD1. Unmatched junction bases numbered 9, after V lost 6 bases and J lost 4 bases. There are 14 residues in the CDR3. Germline assignment: CDR1 MNHEY and CDR2 SMNVEV (reference sequence). The CDR3 bases are TGTGCCAGCAGCACAGGGGCCTCCATTTACGAGCAGTACTTC. Amino acid sequence: CASSTGASIYEQYF.

This chain joins TRBV5-1 and TRBJ2-7; 9 bases fit TRBD1. The CDR3 extends over 14 amino acids. CDR1 is SGHRS and CDR2 is YFSETQ in the germline V gene. Unmatched junction bases numbered 6, after V lost 4 bases and J lost 4 bases. The CDR3 DNA reads as TGCGCCAGCAGCCCCGGGGACAGGGATTACGAGCAGTACTTC. It translates to CASSPGDRDYEQYF.

The V call is TRBV23-1, the J call TRBJ2-7, with D possibly matching TRBD1 (6 bases). TRBV23-1 is filed as an ORF, its function uncertain. This CDR3 comprises 14 residues. Trimming took 6 bases from V and 2 from J, leaving 14 bases between them. The CDR3 nucleotides read TGCGCCAGCAGACAACAGGGTTTCACCTACGAGCAGTACTTC. This codes for CASRQQGFTYEQYF.

This chain links TRBV28 with TRBJ2-2, with TRBD2 matching over 10 bases. Germline V gives CDR1 MDHEN, CDR2 SYDVKM. J lost 1 base, V lost 8 bases, and 22 bases had no gene match. CDR3 size: 21 residues. This chain's CDR3 is CASRSYPTLAGVAGNTGELFF. CDR3 coding DNA: TGTGCCAGCCGGAGTTACCCGACCCTAGCGGGAGTGGCTGGGAACACCGGGGAGCTGTTTTTT.

The chain recombines TRBV6-1 with TRBJ2-7; 7 bases fit TRBD2. Germline V gene data show CDR1 as MNHNS and CDR2 as SASEGT. J lost 3 bases, V lost 4 bases, and 15 bases had no gene match. The CDR3 is 17 amino acids. CDR3 residues: CASSVRGAGPRGYEQYF. CDR3 sequence (DNA): TGTGCCAGCAGTGTAAGGGGAGCGGGACCAAGGGGCTACGAGCAGTACTTC.

This chain connects TRBV2 to TRBJ2-7; TRBD1 matches at 9 bases. Trimming took 7 bases from V and 1 from J; bases not matched to a gene: 5. CDR1 and CDR2 from the germline V gene are SNHLY and FYNNEI. CDR3 length equals 14 residues. CDR3 sequence: CASNGQGPSYEQYF. DNA for the CDR3: TGTGCCAGCAACGGACAGGGGCCTTCCTACGAGCAGTACTTC. The full variable domain, completed using reference TRBV2 and TRBJ2-7, is EPEVTQTPSHQVTQMGQEVILRCVPISNHLYFYWYRQILGQKVEFLVSFYNNEISEKSEIFDDQFSVERPDGSNFTLKIRSTKLEDSAMYFCASNGQGPSYEQYFGPGTRLTVT.

The V gene is TRBV6-1, the J gene TRBJ2-1, with 8 nucleotides matching TRBD1. This CDR3 is built from 16 residues. Per the germline V gene, CDR1 is MNHNS and CDR2 is SASEGT. With 0 bases clipped from V and 4 bases from J, the junction kept 5 bases outside the gene matches. The CDR3 nucleotides read TGTGCCAGCAGTGAAGCCTGGACAGGGCGTTACAATGAGCAGTTCTTC. This encodes CASSEAWTGRYNEQFF.

The chain is built from TRBV3-1 (or the pseudogene TRBV3-2) and TRBJ2-5; D call uncertain. Germline assignment: CDR1 LGHDT and CDR2 YNNKEL (reference sequence). The CDR3 is 13 residues long. V was shortened by 3 bases and J by 4 bases, with 9 bases between the two germline ends. CDR3 DNA sequence: TGTGCCAGCAGCCAGCCCGCAGGAGAGACCCAGTACTTC. Residues: CASSQPAGETQYF.

The V and J genes are TRBV7-9 and TRBJ2-2, with D uncertain. Germline CDR1 reads SEHNR; CDR2 reads FQNEAQ (reference sequence). V was shortened by 4 bases and J by 7 bases, with 4 bases between the two germline ends. CDR3 length: 11 amino acids. CDR3 sequence reads: CASSSSGELFF. DNA of the CDR3: TGTGCCAGCAGCTCGAGCGGGGAGCTGTTTTTT.

DNA for the CDR3: TGTGCCAGCGGGGGACAGGGAAGAGCTGGAAACACCATATATTTT. It specifies CASGGQGRAGNTIYF. This chain links TRBV28 with TRBJ1-3; TRBD1 aligns across 9 bases. The CDR3 extends over 15 amino acids. Germline CDR1 is MDHEN and CDR2 is SYDVKM. J gave up 2 bases and V 8 bases, and 7 bases lay outside the gene matches.